Detailed here is one TCR beta chain. Its antigen remains unidentified. The entry originates in a study of PD-L1 blockade in urothelial cancer. Study results and caveats: Enhanced expansion of tumor-associated blood clones at 3 weeks characterized durable-benefit patients.

Synthetic TCR analog templates were added to each PCR reaction. Using immunoSEQ multiplex PCR, the repertoire was profiled, and TCRdb retains in-frame clones only, with some absent. This table holds tens of thousands of clones, over 70% found once. The CDR3 has 17 amino acids. V lost 0 bases and J lost 5; bases outside the gene matches: 13. V gene TRBV5-7 combines with J gene TRBJ2-7, with 8 bases identical to TRBD2. TRBV5-7 is reported as an ORF; its role is uncertain. The origin of this receptor is a man in his sixties or seventies with urothelial cancer. This material consisted of PBMCs, taken around atezolizumab (anti-PD-L1) treatment. CDR3 region: CASSLGSREGPFNEQYF. The CDR3 coding sequence is TGTGCCAGCAGCTTGGGGTCTCGGGAGGGCCCTTTTAACGAGCAGTACTTC.